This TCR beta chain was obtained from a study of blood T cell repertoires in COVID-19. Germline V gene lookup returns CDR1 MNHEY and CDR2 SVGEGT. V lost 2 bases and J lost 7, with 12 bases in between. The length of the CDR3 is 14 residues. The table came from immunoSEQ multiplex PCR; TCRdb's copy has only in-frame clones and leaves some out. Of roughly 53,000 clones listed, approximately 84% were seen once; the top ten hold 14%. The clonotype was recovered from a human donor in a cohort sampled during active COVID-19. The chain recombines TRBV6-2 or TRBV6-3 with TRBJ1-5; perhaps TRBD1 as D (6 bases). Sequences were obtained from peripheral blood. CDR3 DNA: TGTGCCAGCAGTTACATGGGGGCTTGGCAGCCCCAGCATTTT. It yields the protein CASSYMGAWQPQHF.